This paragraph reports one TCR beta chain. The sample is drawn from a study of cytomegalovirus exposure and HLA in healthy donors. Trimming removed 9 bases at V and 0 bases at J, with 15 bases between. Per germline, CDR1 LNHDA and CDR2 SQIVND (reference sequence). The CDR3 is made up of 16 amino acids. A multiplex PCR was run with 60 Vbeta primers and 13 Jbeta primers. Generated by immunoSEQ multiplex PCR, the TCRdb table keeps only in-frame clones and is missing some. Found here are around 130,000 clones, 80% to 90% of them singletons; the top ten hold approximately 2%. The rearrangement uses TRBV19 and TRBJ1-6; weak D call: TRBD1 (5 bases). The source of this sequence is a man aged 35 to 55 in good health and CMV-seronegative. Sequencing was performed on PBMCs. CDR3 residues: CASGSRQSSYNSPLHF. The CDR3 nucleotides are TGTGCCAGCGGATCACGACAGAGCTCCTATAATTCACCCCTCCACTTT.